The clone carrying this T cell receptor (beta chain) appeared a few times. Its antigen remains unidentified. CDR3 length: 15 amino acids. Trimming removed 8 bases at V and 1 base at J, with 14 bases between. From germline, CDR1 is MGHRA and CDR2 YSYEKL. This specimen comes from a study of identical twins. General study results and limits: For out-of-frame beta sequences, excess twin sharing was weaker. Abundant cord blood beta clonotypes carried fewer insertions; memory repertoires showed none.

Template switching (which added a universal primer site) was used, and cDNA carried unique molecular identifiers. TCRdb called the 5' RACE reads again in MiXCR, with one record for every CDR3 protein. Of hundreds of thousands of distinct CDR3 sequences listed, 7.5% are singletons. The same specimen was also included in a second study, on yellow fever vaccine responses in identical twins.

The chain combines TRBV4-1 with TRBJ2-2; weak D call: TRBD2 (5 bases). Sequencing was performed on memory (CD45RO+) T cells sorted from blood. The clonotype was recovered from a woman younger than 35 in good health. CDR3: CASASDRGNTGELFF. In nucleotides, the CDR3 is TGCGCCAGCGCGTCCGATCGGGGGAACACCGGGGAGCTGTTTTTT.